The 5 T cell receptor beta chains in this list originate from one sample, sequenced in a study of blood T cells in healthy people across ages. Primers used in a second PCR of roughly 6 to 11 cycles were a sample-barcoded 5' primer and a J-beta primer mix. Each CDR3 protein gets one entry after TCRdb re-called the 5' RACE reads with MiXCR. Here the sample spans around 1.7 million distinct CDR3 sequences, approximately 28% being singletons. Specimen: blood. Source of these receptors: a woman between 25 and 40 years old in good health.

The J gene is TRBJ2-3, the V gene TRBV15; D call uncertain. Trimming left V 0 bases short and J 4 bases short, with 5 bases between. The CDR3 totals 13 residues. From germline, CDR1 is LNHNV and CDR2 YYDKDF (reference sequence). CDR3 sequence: CATSRDVADTQYF. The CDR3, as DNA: TGTGCCACCAGCAGAGATGTCGCAGATACGCAGTATTTT.

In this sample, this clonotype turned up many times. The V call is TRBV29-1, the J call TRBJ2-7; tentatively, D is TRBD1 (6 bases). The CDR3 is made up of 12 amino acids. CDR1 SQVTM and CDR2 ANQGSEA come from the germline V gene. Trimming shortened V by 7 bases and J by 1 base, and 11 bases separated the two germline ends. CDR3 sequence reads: CSAGGRSYEQYF. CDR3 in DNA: TGCAGCGCTGGGGGCAGGTCCTACGAGCAGTACTTC.

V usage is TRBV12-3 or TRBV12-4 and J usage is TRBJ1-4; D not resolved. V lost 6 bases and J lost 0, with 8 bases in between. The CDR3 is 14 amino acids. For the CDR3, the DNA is TGTGCCAGCAGATACAGTACAACTAATGAAAAACTGTTTTTT. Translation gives CASRYSTTNEKLFF.

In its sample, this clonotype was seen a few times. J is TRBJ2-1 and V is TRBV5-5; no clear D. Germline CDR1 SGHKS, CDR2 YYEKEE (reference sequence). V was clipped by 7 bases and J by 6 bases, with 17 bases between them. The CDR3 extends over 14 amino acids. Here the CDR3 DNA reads TGTGCCAGCGGGCGGCTGTCCGGATCCAATGAGCAGTTCTTC. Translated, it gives CASGRLSGSNEQFF.

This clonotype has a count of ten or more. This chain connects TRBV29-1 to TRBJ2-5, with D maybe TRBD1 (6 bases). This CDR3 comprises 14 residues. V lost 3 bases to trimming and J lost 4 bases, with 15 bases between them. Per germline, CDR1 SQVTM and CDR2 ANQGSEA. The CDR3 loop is CSVDRGSGGETQYF. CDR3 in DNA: TGCAGCGTTGATAGGGGGTCAGGAGGAGAGACCCAGTACTTC.